These 20 T cell receptor beta chains were sequenced from one sample in a study of shared clonotypes between healthy human individuals. Sequenced by immunoSEQ multiplex PCR; TCRdb stores in-frame clones only, minus some. The sample has some 2.4 million clones; approximately 93% are singletons. Sequenced material: naive CD4+ T cells from PBMCs. As to subset: CD45RA+ positively selected. The receptors originated from a man aged 18 to 29 in good health. Some clones in this sample may be carry-over from other donors' samples.

This chain connects TRBV5-3 to TRBJ2-1; D call uncertain. TRBV5-3 is an open reading frame whose function is uncertain. The CDR3 contains 12 residues. V was pared by 4 bases and J by 0 bases, with 2 bases between. The CDR3 reads CARSPSYNEQFF. CDR3 DNA: TGTGCCAGAAGCCCCTCCTACAATGAGCAGTTCTTC.

The chain has TRBV6-5 and TRBJ2-7; perhaps TRBD2 as D (5 bases). The CDR3 is 15 residues long. The germline CDR1 and CDR2 sequences are MNHEY and SVGAGI. Trimming removed 5 bases from V and 3 bases from J, with 17 bases in between. CDR3 amino acids: CASSRFRGSLYEQYF. The CDR3 DNA is TGTGCCAGCAGTCGCTTTCGGGGAAGCCTCTACGAGCAGTACTTC.

The J gene is TRBJ1-1, the V gene TRBV6-5; no definite D call. The CDR3 has 13 residues. V lost 5 bases to trimming and J lost 0 bases, with 7 bases between them. The germline CDR1 and CDR2 sequences are MNHEY and SVGAGI. Written as DNA, the CDR3 is TGTGCCAGCAGTGCCGGTGTGAACACTGAAGCTTTCTTT. This translates into CASSAGVNTEAFF.

The chain couples TRBV7-9 to TRBJ1-4, with D uncertain. The length of the CDR3 is 14 residues. Trimming cost V 2 bases and J 3 bases, with 7 bases left between them. From germline, CDR1 is SEHNR and CDR2 FQNEAQ (reference sequence). CDR3 protein: CASSLLAANEKLFF. DNA for the CDR3: TGTGCCAGCAGCTTATTGGCAGCTAATGAAAAACTGTTTTTT.

The V and J genes are TRBV5-1 and TRBJ2-7; D possibly corresponds to TRBD1 (6 bases). Germline CDR1 SGHRS, CDR2 YFSETQ. The CDR3 contains 17 residues. The germline V and J ends were trimmed by 4 bases and 5 bases, with 25 bases remaining between them. The CDR3 nucleotides are TGCGCCAGCAGCCCCGAGTGGGGGCGATTGGTTGATGACGAGCAGTACTTC. Protein sequence: CASSPEWGRLVDDEQYF. The entire variable domain, with the rest obtained from reference TRBV5-1 and TRBJ2-7, is as follows: KAGVTQTPRYLIKTRGQQVTLSCSPISGHRSVSWYQQTPGQGLQFLFEYFSETQRNKGNFPGRFSGRQFSNSRSEMNVSTLELGDSALYLCASSPEWGRLVDDEQYFGPGTRLTVT.

V usage is TRBV5-1 and J usage is TRBJ1-1, with 10 bases aligning to TRBD1. Germline V gives CDR1 SGHRS, CDR2 YFSETQ. J gave up 5 bases and V 4 bases, and 11 bases lay outside the gene matches. CDR3 length: 16 amino acids. The CDR3 spells CASSLGTGAGRTEAFF. The CDR3 nucleotides are TGCGCCAGCAGCCTGGGGACAGGGGCGGGTCGGACTGAAGCTTTCTTT.

To note about this clone: The sample contains more than one DNA sequence encoding this CDR3. This CDR3 is CASSVVGQGTDTQYF. The CDR3 nucleotides are TGTGCCAGCAGCGTAGTGGGACAGGGAACAGATACGCAGTATTTT. V usage is TRBV9 and J usage is TRBJ2-3; 9 bases agree with TRBD1. The CDR3 runs 15 residues. The germline gives CDR1 SGDLS, CDR2 YYNGEE. Germline trimming cut 0 bases from V and 3 bases from J; bases unmatched to any gene: 2.

The chain uses TRBV28 and TRBJ1-2; TRBD1 matches 9 bases. In germline, CDR1 is MDHEN, CDR2 SYDVKM. Trimming removed 6 bases from V and 4 bases from J; junction bases left unmatched: 6. The CDR3 loop spans 14 amino acids. CDR3 sequence: CASSPQGAAYGYTF. For the CDR3, the DNA is TGTGCCAGCAGCCCACAGGGGGCAGCCTATGGCTACACCTTC.

The rearrangement uses TRBV13 and TRBJ2-7, with D perhaps TRBD1 or TRBD2 (5 bases each). Germline CDR1 reads PRHDT; CDR2 reads FYEKMQ (reference sequence). This CDR3 has 16 amino acids. Between the trimmed V and J ends, which lost 2 bases and 1 base, there was a span of 15 bases. CDR3: CASSLRGSAKSYEQYF. The CDR3 bases are TGTGCCAGCAGCTTAAGGGGTAGCGCTAAGTCCTACGAGCAGTACTTC.

This sequence joins TRBV15 and TRBJ2-3, with 8 bases aligning to TRBD2. V shed 1 base and J 0 bases; nucleotides not matched to a gene: 3. This CDR3 is 16 amino acids long. Germline loops: CDR1 LNHNV, CDR2 YYDKDF (reference sequence). The CDR3 DNA follows: TGTGCCACCAGCAGAGGACTAGCGCAAAGCACAGATACGCAGTATTTT. Its translation: CATSRGLAQSTDTQYF.

The CDR3 loop is CASSPQTGVGEPQHF. Here the CDR3 DNA reads TGTGCCAGCAGCCCTCAAACGGGGGTAGGGGAGCCCCAGCATTTT. The chain combines TRBV7-9 with TRBJ1-5; weak D call: TRBD1 (5 bases). Germline CDR1 and CDR2: SEHNR and FQNEAQ (reference sequence). The CDR3 spans 15 residues. V gave up 5 bases and J gave up 8 bases, with 19 bases separating them.

The rearrangement joins TRBV6-1 to TRBJ1-5; possibly TRBD1 for D (5 bases). The ends were cut back, 4 bases at V and 4 bases at J, with 17 bases in the middle. The CDR3 sequence is 16 residues long. The germline V gene encodes CDR1 MNHNS and CDR2 SASEGT. The CDR3 protein is CASSAMERGVNQPQHF. In nucleotides, the CDR3 is TGTGCCAGCAGTGCCATGGAAAGGGGTGTAAATCAGCCCCAGCATTTT.

The chain uses TRBV5-6 and TRBJ2-7; either TRBD1 or TRBD2 may supply D (6 bases each). Germline V gene data show CDR1 as SGHDT and CDR2 as YYEEEE. The CDR3 is 14 residues long. V dropped 7 bases and J dropped 1 base, with 15 bases sitting between them. The CDR3 bases are TGTGCCAGCTCTAGATGGGGGGCGTCCTACGAGCAGTACTTC. It specifies CASSRWGASYEQYF.

The rearrangement uses TRBV5-1 and TRBJ1-1, with TRBD1 as a possible D gene (6 bases). The CDR3 is 14 residues long. Trimming removed 3 bases at V and 8 bases at J, with 17 bases between. Per germline, CDR1 SGHRS and CDR2 YFSETQ. The CDR3 bases are TGCGCCAGCAGCTCCGGACAGCCGTCCTGGGAAGCTTTCTTT. Protein: CASSSGQPSWEAFF.

V and J are TRBV11-2 and TRBJ2-2; 8 bases agree with TRBD2. The CDR3 covers 16 residues. V shed 5 bases and J 5 bases; nucleotides not matched to a gene: 10. Germline V gene lookup returns CDR1 SGHAT and CDR2 FQNNGV. CDR3 DNA sequence: TGTGCCAGCAGCCGAAAGAGCGGGAGTGGAACCGGGGAGCTGTTTTTT. Residues: CASSRKSGSGTGELFF. The full variable domain, its missing parts supplied by reference TRBV11-2 and TRBJ2-2, is EAGVAQSPRYKIIEKRQSVAFWCNPISGHATLYWYQQILGQGPKLLIQFQNNGVVDDSQLPKDRFSAERLKGVDSTLKIQPAKLEDSAVYLCASSRKSGSGTGELFFGEGSRLTVL.

The genes are TRBV6-1 and TRBJ1-3; D gene ambiguous. Germline V gene data show CDR1 as MNHNS and CDR2 as SASEGT. The CDR3 consists of 13 residues. V dropped 7 bases and J dropped 0 bases, with 7 bases sitting between them. CDR3 bases: TGTGCCAGCACAGCGACCTCTGGAAACACCATATATTTT. This sequence encodes CASTATSGNTIYF.

This chain uses TRBV2 with TRBJ2-3, with 8 bases matching TRBD2. Germline V gene sequence: CDR1 SNHLY, CDR2 FYNNEI. The CDR3 covers 15 residues. Unmatched junction bases numbered 5, after V lost 6 bases and J lost 0 bases. CDR3 sequence: CASSLGTRSTDTQYF. The CDR3 region has the DNA TGTGCCAGCAGCCTCGGGACTAGGAGCACAGATACGCAGTATTTT.

The chain carries TRBV9 and TRBJ1-5; the D gene is possibly TRBD1 (6 bases). This CDR3 is 13 amino acids long. Germline-derived CDR1 and CDR2 are SGDLS and YYNGEE. Trimming pared 0 bases from V and 7 bases from J, leaving 8 bases between. The CDR3 loop reads CASSVGQGQPQHF. Written as DNA, the CDR3 is TGTGCCAGCAGCGTAGGGCAGGGGCAGCCCCAGCATTTT.

The V gene is TRBV5-1, the J gene TRBJ2-1, with a tentative D call TRBD2 (5 bases). The CDR3 runs to 14 residues. Germline CDR1 SGHRS, CDR2 YFSETQ. V dropped 5 bases and J dropped 3 bases, with 12 bases sitting between them. DNA of the CDR3: TGCGCCAGCAGGGCGGACTTCTACTACAATGAGCAGTTCTTC. Protein sequence: CASRADFYYNEQFF.

This sequence joins TRBV14 and TRBJ1-1, with 10 bases identical to TRBD1. V lost 2 bases, J lost 3 bases, and 21 bases stayed unmatched. Per germline, CDR1 SGHDN and CDR2 FVKESK. CDR3 length: 21 residues. CDR3 coding DNA: TGTGCCAGCAGCCAAAAGGGGGTTCAGACAGGGGGCAAGATGGTGGACACTGAAGCTTTCTTT. This translates into CASSQKGVQTGGKMVDTEAFF.